These 26 T cell receptor beta chains were all obtained from the same sample, sequenced in a study of beta chain features in type 1 diabetes. General study results and limits: Across all four CD4+ subsets, people with type 1 diabetes showed modestly shorter TCRB CDR3s.

What was sequenced were expressed TCRB transcripts, since all of the isolated RNA had been reverse transcribed. Sequenced by immunoSEQ multiplex PCR; TCRdb stores in-frame clones only, minus some. The sample has under 250,000 clones, about 14% seen once. For these TCRs, the target antigens are not known. The source material was naive CD4+ T cells from blood. The source of these receptors is a man younger than 40 with type 1 diabetes.

The chain has TRBV28 and TRBJ2-3; the D gene is possibly TRBD2 (5 bases). CDR1 MDHEN and CDR2 SYDVKM come from the germline V gene. The CDR3 consists of 15 residues. Trimming took 4 bases from V and 0 from J, leaving 11 bases between them. The CDR3 here is CASSSSGYSTDTQYF. CDR3 coding DNA: TGTGCCAGCAGTTCCAGCGGATATAGCACAGATACGCAGTATTTT. Variable domain in full (rest from reference TRBV28 and TRBJ2-3): DVKVTQSSRYLVKRTGEKVFLECVQDMDHENMFWYRQDPGLGLRLIYFSYDVKMKEKGDIPEGYSVSREKKERFSLILESASTNQTSMYLCASSSSGYSTDTQYFGPGTRLTVL.

The chain links TRBV2 to TRBJ1-1; D is ambiguous. The V gene lost 4 bases and the J gene lost 7 bases, with 13 bases spanning the gap. Per germline, CDR1 SNHLY and CDR2 FYNNEI. The CDR3 has 13 amino acids. The chain's CDR3 is CASSGQARGEAFF. The CDR3 DNA is TGTGCCAGCAGTGGTCAGGCCCGGGGTGAAGCTTTCTTT.

This clone was detected only a few times. This chain uses TRBV6-5 with TRBJ2-7, with D possibly matching TRBD1 (6 bases). Germline CDR1 is MNHEY and CDR2 is SVGAGI. Trimming took off 1 base at V and 5 bases at J, with 9 bases between the two ends. The CDR3 has 13 amino acids. As DNA, the CDR3 is TGTGCCAGCAGTTACTTTGGGGGCGACGAGCAGTACTTC. It yields the protein CASSYFGGDEQYF.

V and J are TRBV5-1 and TRBJ1-5; D uncertain. The V and J ends lost 0 bases and 7 bases respectively, with 8 bases between them. The CDR3 runs to 13 residues. CDR1 and CDR2 from the germline V gene are SGHRS and YFSETQ. This CDR3 is CASSLGPEQPQHF. CDR3 DNA sequence: TGCGCCAGCAGCTTGGGGCCGGAGCAGCCCCAGCATTTT.

The chain employs TRBV5-1 and TRBJ1-1, with D perhaps matching TRBD1 (6 bases). The CDR3 spans 14 residues. The V and J ends lost 4 bases and 4 bases respectively, with 14 bases between them. Germline CDR1 reads SGHRS; CDR2 reads YFSETQ. CDR3 sequence (DNA): TGCGCCAGCAGCCTAACAGGGAGAGCCACTGAAGCTTTCTTT. It specifies CASSLTGRATEAFF.

This clone was seen only a few times. The chain carries TRBV7-9 and TRBJ2-5; D uncertain. This CDR3 has 15 amino acids. Germline V gene lookup returns CDR1 SEHNR and CDR2 FQNEAQ (reference sequence). Deletions cut 1 base from V and 1 base from J, with 10 bases between. The CDR3 protein is CASSLVGSGQETQYF. The CDR3 DNA sequence: TGTGCCAGCAGCTTAGTGGGCAGTGGCCAAGAGACCCAGTACTTC.

The CDR3 region is CASGRGRGTDTQYF. CDR3 bases: TGTGCCAGCGGGAGGGGCAGGGGCACAGATACGCAGTATTTT. The V call is TRBV11-2, the J call TRBJ2-3; 7 bases fit TRBD2. The ends lost 8 bases at V and 1 base at J; junction bases unmatched: 6. CDR3 length equals 14 residues. The V gene's germline CDR1 is SGHAT and CDR2 FQNNGV. Full variable domain (missing parts from reference TRBV11-2 and TRBJ2-3): EAGVAQSPRYKIIEKRQSVAFWCNPISGHATLYWYQQILGQGPKLLIQFQNNGVVDDSQLPKDRFSAERLKGVDSTLKIQPAKLEDSAVYLCASGRGRGTDTQYFGPGTRLTVL.

CDR3 nucleotide sequence: TGTGCCAGTAGTATTGGGCGGGACTCCTACGAGCAGTACTTC. Protein product: CASSIGRDSYEQYF. The chain employs TRBV19 and TRBJ2-7; D may be TRBD2 (6 bases). Germline CDR1 reads LNHDA; CDR2 reads SQIVND (reference sequence). The CDR3 is made up of 14 amino acids. Trimming cost V 3 bases and J 0 bases, with 9 bases left between them.

Only a few counts were recorded for this clone. The gene calls are TRBV7-9 and TRBJ2-1; no clear D. The germline gives CDR1 SEHNR, CDR2 FQNEAQ (reference sequence). CDR3 size: 14 residues. Trimming removed 5 bases at V and 3 bases at J, with 11 bases between. CDR3 nucleotide sequence: TGTGCCAGCAGCCACGGAGAAGTCTACAATGAGCAGTTCTTC. Translated: CASSHGEVYNEQFF.

V usage is TRBV12-5 and J usage is TRBJ2-7; the D gene is possibly TRBD1 (6 bases). The CDR3 contains 13 residues. The germline gives CDR1 LGHNT, CDR2 FRNRAP. V was pared by 6 bases and J by 2 bases, with 11 bases between. The CDR3 DNA reads as TGTGCTAGTGGACTAGGACAGCCCTACGAGCAGTACTTC. Protein product: CASGLGQPYEQYF.

A few counts support this clone. The V call is TRBV5-1, the J call TRBJ2-7; D is undetermined. V lost 0 bases and J lost 1, with 5 bases in between. Germline V gene sequence: CDR1 SGHRS, CDR2 YFSETQ. The CDR3 consists of 13 residues. The CDR3 is CASSLELSYEQYF. The DNA of the CDR3 is TGCGCCAGCAGCTTGGAGCTTTCCTACGAGCAGTACTTC.

V and J are TRBV10-3 and TRBJ2-3; D is unclear. Trimming removed 4 bases at V and 1 base at J, with 9 bases between. CDR3 size: 14 residues. CDR1 and CDR2 (germline): ENHRY, SYGVKD. This chain's CDR3 is CAISGVERTDTQYF. CDR3 nucleotides: TGTGCCATCAGTGGAGTAGAGCGCACAGATACGCAGTATTTT.

V is TRBV5-1 and J is TRBJ2-1, with TRBD2 matching 7 bases. Germline V gene data show CDR1 as SGHRS and CDR2 as YFSETQ. The V gene end was trimmed by 4 bases and the J gene end by 7 bases; junction bases not matched to a gene: 11. The CDR3 is made up of 15 amino acids. CDR3 amino acids: CASSLTRAGINEQFF. The CDR3 DNA is TGCGCCAGCAGCCTTACTCGAGCGGGAATAAATGAGCAGTTCTTC.

This rearrangement joins TRBV18 to TRBJ2-2; TRBD2 matches 9 bases. Per the germline V gene, CDR1 is KGHSH and CDR2 is LQKENI. J was trimmed by 3 bases and V by 3 bases; bases with no gene match: 8. The CDR3 is made up of 17 amino acids. CDR3 in amino acids: CASSPVIAGEDTGELFF. The DNA for the CDR3 is TGTGCCAGCTCACCCGTCATAGCGGGGGAGGACACCGGGGAGCTGTTTTTT.

This clone has just a few counts. The V gene is TRBV7-2, the J gene TRBJ1-3; 10 nucleotides agree with TRBD1. CDR1 and CDR2 (germline): SGHTA, FQGNSA. V gave up 6 bases and J gave up 4 bases; unmatched junction bases: 3. The CDR3 length is 14 residues. CDR3 region: CASRETGGGNTIYF. The DNA of the CDR3 is TGTGCCAGCAGGGAGACAGGGGGCGGAAACACCATATATTTT. Combining the CDR3 with reference TRBV7-2 and TRBJ1-3 gives the whole variable domain GAGVSQSPSNKVTEKGKDVELRCDPISGHTALYWYRQSLGQGLEFLIYFQGNSAPDKSGLPSDRFSAERTGGSVSTLTIQRTQQEDSAVYLCASRETGGGNTIYFGEGSWLTVV.

This clone was detected a few times. This chain joins TRBV25-1 and TRBJ2-1; TRBD2 aligns across 9 bases. The CDR3 extends over 15 amino acids. Trimming took 5 bases from V and 7 from J; bases not matched to a gene: 9. Germline V CDR1 and CDR2: MGHDK, SYGVNS. The CDR3 loop reads CASSSSGRPGNEQFF. CDR3 bases: TGTGCCAGCAGTTCGAGCGGGAGGCCCGGGAATGAGCAGTTCTTC.

This clone has a handful of counts. The chain recombines TRBV7-9 with TRBJ1-3, with 10 positions matching TRBD1. CDR1 is SEHNR and CDR2 is FQNEAQ in the germline V gene (reference sequence). J was trimmed by 0 bases and V by 5 bases; bases with no gene match: 7. The CDR3 consists of 17 residues. This chain's CDR3 is CASSEGTGVYSGNTIYF. CDR3 nucleotides: TGTGCCAGCAGCGAAGGGACAGGGGTTTACTCTGGAAACACCATATATTTT.

This clone was detected once. This sequence joins TRBV12-5 and TRBJ2-2; 9 bases are a match to TRBD1. V was clipped by 1 base and J by 4 bases; unmatched bases: 4. Germline V gene data show CDR1 as LGHNT and CDR2 as FRNRAP. CDR3 length: 16 amino acids. The CDR3 spells CASGLGTGAGTGELFF. In nucleotides, the CDR3 is TGTGCTAGTGGTTTGGGGACAGGGGCGGGCACCGGGGAGCTGTTTTTT.

V is TRBV5-4 and J is TRBJ1-1; D ambiguous. Germline CDR1 is SGHNT and CDR2 is YYREEE (reference sequence). The CDR3 contains 14 residues. V shed 2 bases and J shed 5 bases, with 13 bases lying between them. The CDR3 DNA sequence: TGTGCCAGCAGCTTACGGGGATCTGGTACTGAAGCTTTCTTT. It yields the protein CASSLRGSGTEAFF.

This clone was seen a few times. The chain employs TRBV6-5 and TRBJ2-1, with 8 nucleotides matching TRBD1. Germline V gives CDR1 MNHEY, CDR2 SVGAGI. The CDR3 has 15 amino acids. V shed 6 bases and J 1 base; nucleotides not matched to a gene: 5. CDR3 in amino acids: CASSLGTGSYNEQFF. The CDR3 coding sequence is TGTGCCAGCAGCTTGGGGACAGGTTCCTACAATGAGCAGTTCTTC.

This clone showed up just a few times. The chain recombines TRBV7-2 with TRBJ2-3; D is unresolved. Germline V CDR1 and CDR2: SGHTA, FQGNSA. There are 16 residues in the CDR3. With 5 bases removed from V and 3 bases from J, the gap between germline ends came to 18 bases. The CDR3 DNA reads TGTGCCAGCAGCCCGGTCTCCCCGGCGGCAACAGATACGCAGTATTTT. It codes for CASSPVSPAATDTQYF.

In this sample, this clone turned up a few times. The chain combines TRBV29-1 with TRBJ2-5; D might be TRBD2 (5 bases). With 4 bases removed from V and 5 bases from J, the gap between germline ends came to 14 bases. This CDR3 is built from 13 residues. The germline V gene has CDR1 SQVTM and CDR2 ANQGSEA. The CDR3 here is CSVGREPVETQYF. Written as DNA, the CDR3 is TGCAGCGTTGGTCGGGAACCCGTGGAGACCCAGTACTTC.

The chain employs TRBV19 and TRBJ1-1; perhaps TRBD1 as D (6 bases). The CDR3 spans 15 residues. Germline loops: CDR1 LNHDA, CDR2 SQIVND (reference sequence). Trimming took 4 bases from V and 1 from J, leaving 13 bases between them. The CDR3 is CASSTSGTKNTEAFF. As DNA, the CDR3 is TGTGCCAGTAGTACATCCGGGACAAAGAACACTGAAGCTTTCTTT.

The rearrangement uses TRBV2 and TRBJ2-3, with D unresolved. The germline V gene encodes CDR1 SNHLY and CDR2 FYNNEI. CDR3 length equals 14 residues. With 4 bases removed from V and 2 bases from J, the gap between germline ends came to 10 bases. CDR3 residues: CASSGGRNTDTQYF. The DNA of the CDR3 is TGTGCCAGCAGTGGCGGAAGGAACACAGATACGCAGTATTTT.

J is TRBJ2-2 and V is TRBV5-1, with D perhaps TRBD1 (8 bases). V lost 3 bases and J 5 bases, leaving 14 bases between the germline ends. The CDR3 consists of 15 residues. From germline, CDR1 is SGHRS and CDR2 YFSETQ. CDR3 protein: CASSSGQGGTGELFF. CDR3 DNA sequence: TGCGCCAGCAGCTCCGGACAGGGAGGGACCGGGGAGCTGTTTTTT.

This clone came up a few times. The rearrangement links TRBV30 to TRBJ1-1, with D perhaps matching TRBD1 (6 bases). The CDR3 totals 14 residues. V shed 7 bases and J shed 4 bases, with 19 bases lying between them. Germline lookup yields CDR1 GTSNPN and CDR2 SVGIG (reference sequence). The CDR3 region has the DNA TGTGCCTACGAGGTAACAGGGAGGGGCACTGAAGCTTTCTTT. Translating it yields CAYEVTGRGTEAFF.